This record looks at one T cell receptor beta chain sequence and its context. No antigen is known for it. No base-level quality is on record; no much larger clone is a single base apart. This sample was taken from a study of T cell responses to AZD1222 COVID-19 vaccine (dated by TCRdb to the early 2020s). The study in broad terms: AZD1222 recipients with second doses at about 4 weeks or about 12 weeks were pooled, because spike-specific TCR depth and breadth did not differ between schedules. TCR sequencing covered some 240 trial participants: 207 given two doses of AZD1222 and 26 given two doses of MenACWY control vaccine. Trial participants were enrolled by age into 18-55, 56-69 and 70-plus year subgroups, with approximately 150, 28 and 58 TCR-sequenced participants respectively. On the study overall, not on this receptor specifically: A significant rise in spike-specific TCR breadth and depth was observed after two AZD1222 doses relative to day 0 and relative to MenACWY recipients. No day 14 peak-response samples were available, so repertoires were characterized only after the peak T cell response. Participants were mostly white British, with more females than males. The authors suggested clonal diversity may have been underestimated. Epitopes outside the regions mutated in the B.1.351 and B.1.1.7 variants were reportedly recognized by nearly half of the unique spike-specific TCRs. The 56-69-year group was small, and its depth increase did not reach significance, likely because of low power. Conclusions about previously exposed vaccinees are limited because only six or seven AZD1222 recipients were SARS-CoV-2 seropositive at baseline. CD4 TCRs associated with the vaccine covered the entire spike protein, and the dominant responses were in regions 160-218 and 743-854.

The sample's time point label is to be understood as: baseline before first vaccination. Vaccinee samples came from UK trials COV001 and COV002, including a single-blind randomized controlled phase 2/3 trial of AZD1222 (ChAdOx1 nCoV-19) in healthy adults. For TCRbeta chain sequencing, PBMC samples from trial participants were taken at day 0 and at day 28 after the second dose. The CDR3 regions of human TCRbeta chains were analyzed by immunosequencing. As for how the authors treated the data: Repertoire TCRs were matched against a reference library of SARS-CoV-2-specific TCRs generated with the MIRA antigen-specificity platform. Breadth was defined as the fraction of unique TCRs that were SARS-CoV-2-associated. Depth was defined as the fraction of total T cells that were SARS-CoV-2-associated. Using the MIRA data, each spike-specific TCR was assigned both to the spike region to which the TCR was reactive and to a CD4 or CD8 class. Log10-transformed breadth and depth values were compared by one-way ANOVA with Sidak's multiple comparisons tests. TCRdb retrieved this table from immuneACCESS and kept in-frame rearrangements only. Not all clones are present; in checked studies, unresolved V genes account for under half, and no reason is known for the remainder. V and J calls and clone size are as listed in that table; D and trimming were resolved from the DNA. This sample comprises about 130,000 clones, around 89% of them detected only once. The top ten constitute more than 4% of the sample.

The clonotype comes from an adult in good health. Specimen: peripheral blood, collected on day 0 of AZD1222 vaccination.

For the CDR3, the sequence is CASSLAAFAGSYNEQFF. The bases are TGCGCCAGCAGCTTGGCCGCTTTTGCGGGGTCCTACAATGAGCAGTTCTTC. Rearrangement joined TRBV5-1 to TRBJ2-1; a tentative D match to TRBD2 spans 6 bases. V and J are truncated by 0 bases and 1 base respectively, leaving an intervening sequence of 14 bases. Via the germline V gene, CDR1 is SGHRS and CDR2 YFSETQ. From the cysteine through the phenylalanine, the CDR3 covers 17 amino acids. Here the CDR3 DNA is all that survives: 51 bases in frame from base 1.